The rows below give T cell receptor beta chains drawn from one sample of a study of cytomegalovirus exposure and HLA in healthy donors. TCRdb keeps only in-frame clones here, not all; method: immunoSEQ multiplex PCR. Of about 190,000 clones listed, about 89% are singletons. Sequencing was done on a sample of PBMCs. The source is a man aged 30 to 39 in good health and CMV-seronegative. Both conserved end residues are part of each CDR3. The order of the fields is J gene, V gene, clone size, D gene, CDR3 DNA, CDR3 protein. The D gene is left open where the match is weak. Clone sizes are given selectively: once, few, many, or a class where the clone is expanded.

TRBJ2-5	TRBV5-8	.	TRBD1	TGTGCCAGCAGCCCAGGACAGGGGGTGACAGAGACCCAGTACTTC	CASSPGQGVTETQYF
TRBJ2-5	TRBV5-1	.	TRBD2	TGCGCCAGCAGCAATGCGACTAGCGGGGGGGGAGAGACCCAGTACTTC	CASSNATSGGGETQYF
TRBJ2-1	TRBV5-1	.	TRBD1	TGCGCCAGCAGCACCGGGACAGGGGGCCTTAATGAGCAGTTCTTC	CASSTGTGGLNEQFF
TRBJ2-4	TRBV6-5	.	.	TGTGCCAGCAGTTCGCTCCGGGACTCCAAAAACATTCAGTACTTC	CASSSLRDSKNIQYF
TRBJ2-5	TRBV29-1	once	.	TGCAGCGCTGGCAGCCAAGAGACCCAGTACTTC	CSAGSQETQYF
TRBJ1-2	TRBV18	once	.	TGTGCCAGCTCACCGGGACAATCGGATGGCTACACCTTC	CASSPGQSDGYTF
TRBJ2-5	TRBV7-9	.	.	TGTGCCAGCAGCTTATCCAGGGACCAAGAGACCCAGTACTTC	CASSLSRDQETQYF
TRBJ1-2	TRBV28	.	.	TGTGCCAGCATCGACCTGGGGCGGACATCCTATGGCTACACCTTC	CASIDLGRTSYGYTF
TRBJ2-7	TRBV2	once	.	TGTGCCAGCCAGGGACACCTAGTAGAACTATCCTACGAGCAGTACTTC	CASQGHLVELSYEQYF
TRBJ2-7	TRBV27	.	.	TGTGCCAGCAGCACCGGGTACAGGGAGACCTACGAGCAGTACTTC	CASSTGYRETYEQYF
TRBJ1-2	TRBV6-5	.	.	TGTGCCAGCAGTTACGCGACAGCGAACTATGGCTACACCTTC	CASSYATANYGYTF
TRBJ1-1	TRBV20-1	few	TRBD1	TGCAGCGGACAGGGGGCCCGTGAAGCTTTCTTT	CSGQGAREAFF
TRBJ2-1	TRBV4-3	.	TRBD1	TGCGCCAGCAGCCAAGAAGGGACAGGGAGGAATGAGCAGTTCTTC	CASSQEGTGRNEQFF
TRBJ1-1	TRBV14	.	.	TGTGCCAGCAGCGCCAGTCGAGGGGGCACTGAAGCTTTCTTT	CASSASRGGTEAFF